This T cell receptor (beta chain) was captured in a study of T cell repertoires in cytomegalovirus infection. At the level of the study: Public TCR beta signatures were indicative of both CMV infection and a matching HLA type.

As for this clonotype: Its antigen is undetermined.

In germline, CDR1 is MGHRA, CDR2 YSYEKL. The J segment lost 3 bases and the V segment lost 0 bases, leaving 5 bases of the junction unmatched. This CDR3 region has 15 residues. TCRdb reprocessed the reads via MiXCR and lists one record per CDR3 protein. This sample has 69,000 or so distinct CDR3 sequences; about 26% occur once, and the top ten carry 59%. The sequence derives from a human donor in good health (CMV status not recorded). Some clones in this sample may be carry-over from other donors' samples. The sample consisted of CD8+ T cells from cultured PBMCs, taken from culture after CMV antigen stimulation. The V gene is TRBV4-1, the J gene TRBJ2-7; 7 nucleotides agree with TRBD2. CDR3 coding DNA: TGCGCCAGCAGCCAAGAAACTAGCGCCTACTACGAGCAGTACTTC. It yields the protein CASSQETSAYYEQYF.